One and the same sample provided the 27 T cell receptor beta chains below, sequenced in a study of shared clonotypes between healthy human individuals. TCRdb's copy holds only in-frame clones and misses some; the assay was immunoSEQ multiplex PCR. The sample holds about 2,200,000 clones, under 95% seen once. Naive CD8 cells lacked CD45RO and underwent positive selection for CCR7, leaving out terminally differentiated effector memory CD45RA+ cells. Sequencing was done on a sample of naive CD8+ T cells from PBMCs. These receptor sequences come from a man younger than 30 in good health. Some clones in this sample may be carry-over from other donors' samples.

For this clone: Other DNA sequences within the sample encode an identical CDR3. V is TRBV27 and J is TRBJ2-3; the D is unclear. The germline CDR1 and CDR2 sequences are MNHEY and SMNVEV (reference sequence). The CDR3 consists of 13 residues. V gave up 2 bases and J gave up 1 base, with 4 bases separating them. CDR3 DNA: TGTGCCAGCAGTTTAGCGGGCACAGATACGCAGTATTTT. Amino acid sequence: CASSLAGTDTQYF.

V and J are TRBV13 and TRBJ2-3, with D perhaps assigned TRBD1 or TRBD2 (5 bases each). Germline lookup yields CDR1 PRHDT and CDR2 FYEKMQ (reference sequence). Between the trimmed V and J ends, which lost 7 bases and 2 bases, there was a span of 16 bases. This CDR3 has 15 residues. CDR3 DNA sequence: TGTGCCAGCAACCATGGGACGGGAAACACAGATACGCAGTATTTT. Its protein is CASNHGTGNTDTQYF.

The rearrangement joins TRBV15 to TRBJ1-1; D might be TRBD1 (5 bases). Trimming removed 0 bases from V and 0 bases from J, with 14 bases in between. This CDR3 spans 17 amino acids. The V gene's germline CDR1 is LNHNV and CDR2 YYDKDF (reference sequence). CDR3 sequence (DNA): TGTGCCACCAGCAGAGATCTGAGGGACGGAATGAACACTGAAGCTTTCTTT. Residues: CATSRDLRDGMNTEAFF.

The chain uses TRBV21-1 and TRBJ1-3; the D call TRBD1 from the table was never checked on the DNA. TRBV21-1 is designated a pseudogene. This CDR3 comprises 15 residues. The chain's CDR3 is CASSKAPGSRNTIYF. In DNA, the CDR3 is TGTGCCAGCAGCAAAGCTCCAGGTAGTCGAAACACCATATATTTT.

The chain links TRBV19 to TRBJ2-3; D gene ambiguous. Trimming cost V 6 bases and J 2 bases, with 15 bases left between them. Germline V gene data show CDR1 as LNHDA and CDR2 as SQIVND (reference sequence). The CDR3 is 15 residues long. In DNA form, the CDR3 reads TGTGCCAGTAGGTACAGCGAATTGACCACAGATACGCAGTATTTT. Translation gives CASRYSELTTDTQYF.

J is TRBJ1-1 and V is TRBV6-1, with D possibly being TRBD1 (6 bases). V dropped 2 bases and J dropped 5 bases, with 15 bases sitting between them. Per the germline V gene, CDR1 is MNHNS and CDR2 is SASEGT. The CDR3 runs 15 residues. CDR3 DNA: TGTGCCAGCAGTGAATTGGGGACATCGGGGACTGAAGCTTTCTTT. As protein: CASSELGTSGTEAFF.

The V and J genes are TRBV7-2 and TRBJ1-4; D is unresolved. With 5 bases removed from V and 5 bases from J, the gap between germline ends came to 18 bases. Looked up from germline, CDR1 is SGHTA and CDR2 is FQGNSA. The CDR3 covers 16 residues. The CDR3 coding sequence is TGTGCCAGCAGCCCTAATTCATTGTGGCGAAATGAAAAACTGTTTTTT. This gives the protein CASSPNSLWRNEKLFF.

The genes are TRBV13 and TRBJ1-1, with 8 positions matching TRBD1. The germline gives CDR1 PRHDT, CDR2 FYEKMQ (reference sequence). This CDR3 has 13 residues. V gave up 3 bases and J gave up 8 bases; unmatched junction bases: 5. CDR3 sequence reads: CASSFGQGREAFF. Here the CDR3 DNA reads TGTGCCAGCAGCTTCGGACAGGGACGAGAAGCTTTCTTT.

V is TRBV11-2 and J is TRBJ2-7; D might be TRBD1 (6 bases). Trimming took 5 bases from V and 7 from J, leaving 18 bases between them. This CDR3 is 14 amino acids long. Germline V gene sequence: CDR1 SGHAT, CDR2 FQNNGV. CDR3 in DNA: TGTGCCAGCAGCCAGTCGACAGGCACGAGGGAGCAGTACTTC. It yields the protein CASSQSTGTREQYF.

Only one count was recorded for this clone. The gene calls are TRBV9 and TRBJ2-5, with D unresolved. CDR3 length: 15 amino acids. V gave up 0 bases and J gave up 4 bases, with 13 bases separating them. Germline loops: CDR1 SGDLS, CDR2 YYNGEE. The CDR3 here is CASSVDGPGGETQYF. In DNA, the CDR3 is TGTGCCAGCAGCGTAGATGGCCCCGGTGGAGAGACCCAGTACTTC.

This clone was counted only a few times. The chain links TRBV10-3 to TRBJ1-5; D gene unclear. In germline, CDR1 is ENHRY, CDR2 SYGVKD. This CDR3 spans 14 amino acids. With 0 bases removed from V and 5 bases from J, the gap between germline ends came to 8 bases. CDR3 nucleotides: TGTGCCATCAGTGAGTCTGGGTCTCATCAGCCCCAGCATTTT. This gives the protein CAISESGSHQPQHF.

V is TRBV5-1 and J is TRBJ1-1; 10 positions agree with TRBD1. With V trimmed by 8 bases and J by 5 bases, 3 bases remained unmatched. This CDR3 comprises 12 residues. Per the germline V gene, CDR1 is SGHRS and CDR2 is YFSETQ. CDR3 sequence reads: CARGQGRTEAFF. Here the CDR3 DNA reads TGCGCCAGGGGACAGGGGAGGACTGAAGCTTTCTTT.

This chain uses TRBV28 with TRBJ1-1; D is unresolved. Per germline, CDR1 MDHEN and CDR2 SYDVKM. There are 15 residues in the CDR3. The V gene lost 4 bases and the J gene lost 5 bases, with 17 bases spanning the gap. The CDR3 DNA is TGTGCCAGCAGTTCGCCGAAAGGAGGGAAGACTGAAGCTTTCTTT. Encoded protein: CASSSPKGGKTEAFF.

The count of this clone is one. This CDR3 is also generated by other DNA sequences in the sample. The V and J genes are TRBV5-6 and TRBJ1-1; D is ambiguous. V lost 0 bases, J lost 6 bases, and 6 bases lay in between. The length of the CDR3 is 12 residues. Germline V CDR1 and CDR2: SGHDT, YYEEEE. As DNA, the CDR3 is TGTGCCAGCAGCTTGGTCACAGCTGAAGCTTTCTTT. This encodes CASSLVTAEAFF. The whole variable domain, filled in from reference TRBV5-6 and TRBJ1-1, reads DAGVTQSPTHLIKTRGQQVTLRCSPKSGHDTVSWYQQALGQGPQFIFQYYEEEERQRGNFPDRFSGHQFPNYSSELNVNALLLGDSALYLCASSLVTAEAFFGQGTRLTVV.

The J gene is TRBJ2-4, the V gene TRBV7-9; 7 nucleotides agree with TRBD2. V lost 5 bases to trimming and J lost 0 bases; unmatched junction nucleotides: 10. The CDR3 is 17 residues long. From germline, CDR1 is SEHNR and CDR2 FQNEAQ (reference sequence). This chain's CDR3 is CASSVRGSGGAKNIQYF. The CDR3 DNA is TGTGCCAGCAGCGTTAGGGGTTCGGGAGGAGCCAAAAACATTCAGTACTTC.

The V gene is TRBV10-2, the J gene TRBJ2-3, with TRBD2 identical over 14 bases. The CDR3 loop spans 14 amino acids. V lost 8 bases, J lost 6 bases, and 4 bases stayed unmatched. Germline CDR1 and CDR2: WSHSY and SAAADI. The DNA of the CDR3 is TGCGCCAGCGGGACTAGCGGGAGTATGGATACGCAGTATTTT. Translation: CASGTSGSMDTQYF.

This clone was seen just once. The CDR3 DNA reads TGTGCCAGCAGCGCCGGACAGGGAAGCAATCAGCCCCAGCATTTT. Translating gives CASSAGQGSNQPQHF. The chain links TRBV9 to TRBJ1-5; 8 nucleotides agree with TRBD1. There are 15 residues in the CDR3. Trimming cost V 3 bases and J 1 base; bases outside gene matches: 3. The germline V gene encodes CDR1 SGDLS and CDR2 YYNGEE. Variable domain in full (rest from reference TRBV9 and TRBJ1-5): DSGVTQTPKHLITATGQRVTLRCSPRSGDLSVYWYQQSLDQGLQFLIQYYNGEERAKGNILERFSAQQFPDLHSELNLSSLELGDSALYFCASSAGQGSNQPQHFGDGTRLSIL.

This clone has just one count. This chain uses TRBV5-8 with TRBJ2-1, with a tentative D call TRBD2 (5 bases). The CDR3 loop spans 13 amino acids. Deletions cut 4 bases from V and 9 bases from J, with 14 bases between. CDR1 SGHTS and CDR2 YDEGEE come from the germline V gene. The CDR3 DNA reads as TGTGCCAGCAGCACAGCCCCAGGAGGTGAGCAGTTCTTC. Protein product: CASSTAPGGEQFF.

This chain joins TRBV19 and TRBJ2-5; TRBD2 matches 12 bases. The CDR3 has 15 amino acids. V was pared by 5 bases and J by 5 bases, with 6 bases of the junction left unmatched. From germline, CDR1 is LNHDA and CDR2 SQIVND (reference sequence). CDR3 bases: TGTGCCAGTAGTCCTAGCGGGAGGGCCGGGGAGACCCAGTACTTC. The encoded protein is CASSPSGRAGETQYF.

The sample holds one count of this clone. The J gene is TRBJ1-1, the V gene TRBV27, with 8 bases lining up with TRBD1. The CDR3 is made up of 15 amino acids. Germline CDR1 and CDR2: MNHEY and SMNVEV (reference sequence). Trimming removed 6 bases from V and 5 bases from J; junction bases left unmatched: 11. The CDR3 loop reads CASRRVRGQVTEAFF. For the CDR3, the DNA is TGTGCCAGCAGAAGGGTAAGGGGACAGGTAACTGAAGCTTTCTTT.

The rearrangement joins TRBV6-6 to TRBJ2-6, with 8 nucleotides matching TRBD1. CDR3 length equals 16 residues. V lost 6 bases, J lost 2 bases, and 6 bases stayed unmatched. Germline V gives CDR1 MNHNY, CDR2 SVGAGI (reference sequence). CDR3 region: CASRVEQGAGANVLTF. The CDR3 coding sequence is TGTGCCAGCAGGGTCGAACAGGGGGCTGGGGCCAACGTCCTGACTTTC.

This chain joins TRBV27 and TRBJ1-2; D is undetermined. The CDR3 spans 15 residues. The V and J ends lost 3 bases and 1 base respectively, with 12 bases between them. Germline CDR1 and CDR2: MNHEY and SMNVEV (reference sequence). The CDR3 sequence is CASSLRQTLNYGYTF. CDR3 DNA sequence: TGTGCCAGCAGTTTGCGCCAGACGCTTAACTATGGCTACACCTTC.

This rearrangement joins TRBV4-1 to TRBJ1-4; 7 nucleotides agree with TRBD1. From germline, CDR1 is MGHRA and CDR2 YSYEKL. The CDR3 is 15 amino acids. Trimming cost V 0 bases and J 7 bases; bases outside gene matches: 5. CDR3 sequence (DNA): TGCGCCAGCAGCCAAGATCCAGGGGGGAGTGAAAAACTGTTTTTT. This codes for CASSQDPGGSEKLFF.

The V and J genes are TRBV5-1 and TRBJ2-4, with D hard to call. Germline lookup yields CDR1 SGHRS and CDR2 YFSETQ. Trimming left V 4 bases short and J 0 bases short, with 14 bases between. The CDR3 is 16 amino acids. As DNA, the CDR3 is TGCGCCAGCAGCCCCGAAGATTGGATAGCCAAAAACATTCAGTACTTC. Encoded protein: CASSPEDWIAKNIQYF.

The chain combines TRBV6-1 with TRBJ1-2, with 7 bases aligning to TRBD1. From germline, CDR1 is MNHNS and CDR2 SASEGT. V dropped 4 bases and J dropped 3; count of bases not matched to a gene: 11. CDR3 size: 16 residues. The CDR3 loop reads CASSAPGQPTDYGYTF. The CDR3 DNA reads as TGTGCCAGCAGTGCCCCGGGACAGCCAACAGACTATGGCTACACCTTC.

CDR3 nucleotides: TGTGCCAGCAAAAGTCGACAGGGGTCTCACTATGGCTACACCTTC. This translates into CASKSRQGSHYGYTF. This chain connects TRBV6-5 to TRBJ1-2; 8 nucleotides agree with TRBD1. Looked up from germline, CDR1 is MNHEY and CDR2 is SVGAGI. This CDR3 is built from 15 residues. Trimming cost V 7 bases and J 3 bases; bases outside gene matches: 10.

The chain carries TRBV20-1 and TRBJ2-1, with 8 bases matching TRBD2. The CDR3 has 11 residues. V was clipped by 6 bases and J by 14 bases; unmatched bases: 9. CDR1 is DFQATT, CDR2 SNEGSKA, per germline (reference sequence). The CDR3 region has the DNA TGCAGTGCAGCAACTAGCGGCTACGAGTTCTTC. Translating it yields CSAATSGYEFF.